This is a list of T cell receptor beta chains from one sample in a study of blood T cell repertoires in COVID-19. Profiling relied on immunoSEQ multiplex PCR, and the TCRdb table lists in-frame clones only, not all of them. The repertoire includes some 30,000 clones, 65% to 90% of them detected once, and 17% sits in the top ten. The sample consisted of peripheral blood. The receptors come from a woman aged 60-70 years with active COVID-19. Both conserved end residues are part of each CDR3. D genes are given only for firm matches. Some rows have no size entry. The others give once, few or many, or a class for an expanded clone.

>TRBV7-9|TRBJ2-5|.|.
CASSLALGLHRETQYF
TGTGCCAGCAGCTTAGCGCTTGGGCTCCACCGGGAGACCCAGTACTTC
>TRBV2|TRBJ2-3|.|TRBD2
CASSGRLALSPDTQYF
TGTGCCAGCAGTGGAAGACTAGCGTTATCACCAGATACGCAGTATTTT
>TRBV30|TRBJ1-5|.|.
CAWSVEAQPQHF
TGTGCCTGGAGTGTAGAGGCACAGCCCCAGCATTTT
>TRBV7-9|TRBJ2-2|few|.
CASSLASGNTGELFF
TGTGCCAGCAGCTTAGCGTCAGGGAACACCGGGGAGCTGTTTTTT
>TRBV5-1|TRBJ1-2|once|.
CASSSEPGLPLGGYTF
TGCGCCAGCAGCTCCGAACCGGGACTACCTCTAGGTGGCTACACCTTC
>TRBV27|TRBJ2-1|.|TRBD2
CASSFQRELYNEQFF
TGTGCCAGCAGTTTCCAGCGGGAGCTATACAATGAGCAGTTCTTC
>TRBV6-5|TRBJ2-3|once|.
CASSGTTSTDTQYF
TGTGCCAGCAGCGGGACAACTAGCACAGATACGCAGTATTTT
>TRBV5-5|TRBJ1-5|.|.
CASSLASHNQPQHF
TGTGCCAGCAGCTTGGCAAGCCACAATCAGCCCCAGCATTTT
>TRBV4-1|TRBJ2-7|.|.
CASSQVTVSSYEQYF
TGCGCCAGCAGCCAAGTCACAGTAAGCTCCTACGAGCAGTACTTC
>TRBV5-1|TRBJ2-1|.|.
CASSFGSGLMNNEQFF
TGCGCCAGCAGCTTTGGCTCGGGACTCATGAACAATGAGCAGTTCTTC
>TRBV7-3|TRBJ2-5|.|TRBD2
CASSPSSGGAGETQYF
TGTGCCAGCAGCCCCTCTAGCGGGGGGGCCGGGGAGACCCAGTACTTC
>TRBV4-1|TRBJ2-1|.|TRBD1
CASSSGGTGGNEQFF
TGCGCCAGCAGTTCAGGGGGGACAGGGGGAAATGAGCAGTTCTTC
>TRBV29-1|TRBJ2-1|.|.
CSVRDPPTGQFF
TGCAGCGTTCGGGATCCCCCGACGGGGCAGTTCTTC
>TRBV10-3|TRBJ2-5|.|.
CASQGTGETQYF
TGTGCCAGCCAGGGTACGGGAGAGACCCAGTACTTC
>TRBV5-1|TRBJ2-1|.|.
CASSLVSGVDEQFF
TGCGCCAGCAGCTTGGTATCGGGGGTGGATGAGCAGTTCTTC
>TRBV7-9|TRBJ2-1|.|TRBD2
CASSLTSGGLYNEQFF
TGTGCCAGCAGCCTAACTAGCGGGGGGTTATACAATGAGCAGTTCTTC
>TRBV9|TRBJ2-3|.|.
CASSGGSADTQYF
TGTGCCAGCAGCGGCGGATCCGCAGATACGCAGTATTTT
>TRBV27|TRBJ2-3|.|TRBD2
CASSFEAGGPLDTQYF
TGTGCCAGCAGTTTTGAAGCGGGAGGGCCGTTAGATACGCAGTATTTT
>TRBV3-1/TRBV3-2|TRBJ1-3|.|.
CASSPYRVGNTIYF
TGTGCCAGCAGCCCATACAGGGTCGGAAACACCATATATTTT
>TRBV28|TRBJ1-3|.|.
CASSSSPANTIYF
TGTGCCAGCAGTTCGAGTCCTGCAAACACCATATATTTT
>TRBV7-9|TRBJ2-1|.|TRBD2
CASSLGTSGSGNEQFF
TGTGCCAGCAGCTTAGGGACTAGCGGGAGTGGCAATGAGCAGTTCTTC
>TRBV5-1|TRBJ2-3|once|TRBD1
CASSERQGGTDTQYF
TGCGCCAGCAGCGAGAGGCAGGGGGGCACAGATACGCAGTATTTT
>TRBV5-1|TRBJ1-2|.|TRBD1
CASSLGQGIDGYTF
TGCGCCAGCAGCTTGGGACAGGGGATCGATGGCTACACCTTC
>TRBV5-1|TRBJ2-7|.|TRBD1
CASSLDRGYEQYF
TGCGCCAGCAGCCTGGACAGGGGGTACGAGCAGTACTTC
>TRBV6-5|TRBJ2-6|.|.
CASSYAATGANVLTF
TGTGCCAGCAGTTACGCGGCAACCGGGGCCAACGTCCTGACTTTC